Listed below are T cell receptor beta chains from one sample, sequenced in a study of T cell repertoires in cytomegalovirus infection. One entry per CDR3 protein results from TCRdb running MiXCR on the reads. This sample has around 530,000 distinct CDR3 sequences; roughly 29% occur once, and the top ten carry around 13%. Sequencing was carried out using PBMCs. These receptors were obtained from a human donor in good health (CMV status not recorded). Some clones in this sample may be carry-over from other donors' samples. The CDR3 runs from the conserved cysteine through the conserved F or W. The order of the fields is J gene, clone size, D gene, V gene, CDR3 protein, CDR3 DNA. D genes are given only for firm matches. Rows may omit the clone size; those that give it use once, few, many or a size class.

TRBJ2-3,few,NA,TRBV6-2/TRBV6-3,CASQAEGSTDTQYF,TGTGCCAGTCAAGCGGAGGGGAGCACAGATACGCAGTATTTT
TRBJ2-7,many,TRBD2,TRBV7-2,CASSLDGGRADEQYF,TGTGCCAGCAGCTTAGATGGCGGGAGGGCGGACGAGCAGTACTTC
TRBJ2-6,many,NA,TRBV6-1,CASSAEMAISGANVLTF,TGTGCCAGCAGTGCAGAAATGGCAATCTCTGGGGCCAACGTCCTGACTTTC
TRBJ1-6,many,NA,TRBV7-2,CASSVAKTNSPLHF,TGTGCCAGCAGCGTAGCGAAAACAAATTCACCCCTCCACTTT
TRBJ2-1,many,NA,TRBV7-4,CASSLGSSYNEQFF,TGTGCCAGCAGCTTAGGGAGCTCCTACAATGAGCAGTTCTTC
TRBJ2-4,few,TRBD1,TRBV11-3,CASSLAGQSPKNIQYF,TGTGCCAGCAGCTTAGCGGGACAGTCCCCCAAAAACATTCAGTACTTC
TRBJ1-5,many,NA,TRBV7-2,CASSATGGNQPQHF,TGTGCCAGCAGCGCCACCGGGGGCAATCAGCCCCAGCATTTT
TRBJ2-1,few,TRBD1,TRBV19,CASSIWDRNNEQFF,TGTGCCAGTAGTATATGGGACAGAAACAATGAGCAGTTCTTC
TRBJ2-1,few,TRBD2,TRBV7-9,CASSPSGALREQFF,TGTGCCAGCAGCCCCAGCGGGGCTTTGCGTGAGCAGTTCTTC
TRBJ2-7,NA,NA,TRBV7-8,CASSVREYSYEQYF,TGTGCCAGCAGCGTCCGGGAGTATTCCTACGAGCAGTACTTC
TRBJ2-7,many,TRBD1,TRBV7-2,CASSFRTGSVEQYF,TGTGCCAGCAGCTTCCGGACAGGGTCTGTCGAGCAGTACTTC
TRBJ2-3,NA,NA,TRBV7-6,CASSAHGRTDTQYF,TGTGCCAGCAGCGCACATGGCCGCACAGATACGCAGTATTTT
TRBJ2-5,NA,TRBD2,TRBV11-2,CASSWTSGRETQYF,TGTGCCAGCAGTTGGACTAGCGGGAGAGAGACCCAGTACTTC
TRBJ2-2,NA,NA,TRBV19,CASSQVVGTGELFF,TGTGCCAGTAGTCAAGTAGTTGGCACCGGGGAGCTGTTTTTT
TRBJ2-3,NA,TRBD2,TRBV20-1,CSAQGPSGSRTDTQYF,TGCAGTGCCCAGGGGCCTAGCGGGAGCCGCACAGATACGCAGTATTTT
TRBJ1-5,few,NA,TRBV2,CASSETDGTSNQPQHF,TGTGCCAGCAGTGAAACGGACGGTACCAGCAATCAGCCCCAGCATTTT
TRBJ1-1,NA,NA,TRBV6-5,CASGYNTEAFF,TGTGCCAGCGGTTACAACACTGAAGCTTTCTTT
TRBJ2-3,many,TRBD2,TRBV7-2,CASSPGLEADTQYF,TGTGCCAGCAGCCCTGGACTAGAGGCAGATACGCAGTATTTT
TRBJ2-1,few,NA,TRBV10-3,CAISESGTGNEQFF,TGTGCCATCAGTGAGTCAGGTACAGGCAATGAGCAGTTCTTC
TRBJ2-2,NA,TRBD1,TRBV6-5,CASSPTVPGQGRELFF,TGTGCCAGCAGTCCCACCGTCCCGGGACAGGGCCGGGAGCTGTTTTTT
TRBJ1-5,NA,NA,TRBV7-2,CASSLGGGTDQPQHF,TGTGCCAGCAGCTTAGGGGGAGGTACCGATCAGCCCCAGCATTTT
TRBJ1-6,few,TRBD1,TRBV7-9,CASSSFSGTGPLHF,TGTGCCAGCAGCTCCTTCTCAGGGACAGGTCCCCTCCACTTT
TRBJ2-1,many,TRBD2,TRBV7-6,CASSTRLAGGEHNEQFF,TGTGCCAGCAGCACCAGACTAGCGGGAGGGGAGCACAATGAGCAGTTCTTC
TRBJ2-3,few,NA,TRBV27,CASSFRGGAEWGTDTQYF,TGTGCCAGCAGTTTTAGGGGGGGGGCGGAATGGGGCACAGATACGCAGTATTTT
TRBJ1-4,NA,NA,TRBV10-3,CAISESVEKLFF,TGTGCCATCAGTGAGTCAGTGGAAAAACTGTTTTTT
TRBJ2-1,few,TRBD2,TRBV7-3,CASSLLRTSGNSEQFF,TGTGCCAGCAGCTTATTACGGACTAGCGGGAACAGTGAGCAGTTCTTC
TRBJ2-2,NA,TRBD1,TRBV11-2,CASSLKAGGSGELFF,TGTGCCAGCAGCTTAAAGGCAGGGGGCTCAGGGGAGCTGTTTTTT
TRBJ2-2,few,TRBD2,TRBV2,CASINAGLASGELFF,TGTGCCAGCATTAATGCGGGACTAGCGTCCGGGGAGCTGTTTTTT
TRBJ1-1,many,NA,TRBV10-3,CAISRDLTNTEAFF,TGTGCCATCAGTCGGGATCTTACAAACACTGAAGCTTTCTTT
TRBJ2-1,NA,NA,TRBV12-5,CASGLGLGGKNEQFF,TGTGCTAGTGGTTTGGGCTTAGGGGGGAAAAATGAGCAGTTCTTC
TRBJ2-3,NA,TRBD2,TRBV7-3,CASSLRGGRASDTQYF,TGTGCCAGCAGCTTAAGGGGCGGGAGGGCTTCAGATACGCAGTATTTT
TRBJ2-2,NA,NA,TRBV7-2,CASSLAGSGELFF,TGTGCCAGCAGCTTAGCGGGTTCCGGGGAGCTGTTTTTT
TRBJ2-5,few,TRBD2,TRBV7-2,CASSRGLAGGTTQYF,TGTGCCAGCAGCCGGGGACTAGCGGGAGGAACGACCCAGTACTTC
TRBJ2-1,NA,NA,TRBV29-1,CSVDNRFLNEQFF,TGCAGCGTTGATAACCGGTTTTTAAACGAGCAGTTCTTC
TRBJ2-2,NA,NA,TRBV20-1,CSARDVLTGELFF,TGCAGTGCTAGAGATGTGTTGACCGGGGAGCTGTTTTTT
TRBJ1-5,few,TRBD1,TRBV6-2/TRBV6-3,CASSFPQTGIGNQPQHF,TGTGCCAGCAGTTTCCCCCAGACAGGGATTGGTAATCAGCCCCAGCATTTT
TRBJ2-2,NA,NA,TRBV6-2/TRBV6-3,CASRGTRTGELFF,TGTGCCAGCAGGGGTACTCGCACCGGGGAGCTGTTTTTT
TRBJ2-2,NA,TRBD1,TRBV5-1,CASSLQGQGAAGELFF,TGCGCCAGCAGCTTGCAAGGACAGGGGGCCGCCGGGGAGCTGTTTTTT
TRBJ1-2,NA,TRBD1,TRBV25-1,CASSESGTVTPGYTF,TGTGCCAGCAGTGAGTCCGGGACAGTGACCCCGGGCTACACCTTC
TRBJ1-3,NA,TRBD1,TRBV11-2,CASSVDRGNTIYF,TGTGCCAGCAGCGTGGACAGGGGGAACACCATATATTTT
TRBJ2-2,NA,NA,TRBV11-3,CASSLSTGPTGELFF,TGTGCCAGCAGCTTGTCCACAGGGCCCACCGGGGAGCTGTTTTTT
TRBJ1-1,NA,NA,TRBV30,CAWSGGRGTEAFF,TGTGCCTGGAGTGGGGGGCGAGGCACTGAAGCTTTCTTT
TRBJ2-5,many,NA,TRBV7-7,CASSPTGPGLALETQYF,TGTGCTAGCAGCCCCACGGGGCCAGGCCTGGCCTTGGAGACCCAGTACTTC
TRBJ2-3,few,NA,TRBV6-1,CASIRASLNTDTQYF,TGTGCCAGCATTCGGGCTAGCCTGAACACAGATACGCAGTATTTT
TRBJ2-7,NA,TRBD2,TRBV3-1,CASSREPGLAGGPRLGREQYF,TGTGCCAGCAGCCGAGAGCCGGGACTAGCGGGAGGGCCAAGGTTAGGTCGCGAGCAGTACTTC
TRBJ1-1,few,NA,TRBV6-6,CASSSTYFNTEAFF,TGTGCCAGCAGTTCCACCTACTTTAACACTGAAGCTTTCTTT
TRBJ1-1,few,NA,TRBV7-2,CASSLGRDLGIEAFF,TGTGCCAGCAGCTTAGGGAGGGACTTGGGGATTGAAGCTTTCTTT
TRBJ1-4,NA,TRBD1,TRBV6-1,CASRTGRNEKLFF,TGTGCCAGCAGGACAGGGCGTAATGAAAAACTGTTTTTT
TRBJ2-7,NA,NA,TRBV6-2/TRBV6-3,CASSYSRLEQYF,TGTGCCAGCAGTTACTCAAGGCTGGAGCAGTACTTC
TRBJ1-2,NA,NA,TRBV30,CAWSLDSLYGYTF,TGTGCCTGGAGCTTGGACAGCCTATATGGCTACACCTTC
TRBJ2-2,few,NA,TRBV6-2/TRBV6-3,CASINLERRQTGELFF,TGTGCCAGCATCAACCTAGAGCGGAGACAGACCGGGGAGCTGTTTTTT
TRBJ2-7,NA,NA,TRBV12-3/TRBV12-4,CASSPETLSDEQYF,TGTGCCAGCAGTCCAGAGACGCTTTCTGACGAGCAGTACTTC
TRBJ2-2,many,NA,TRBV7-2,CASSFQIGELFF,TGTGCCAGCAGCTTTCAGATCGGGGAGCTGTTTTTT
TRBJ2-1,NA,TRBD1,TRBV6-5,CASSSEPGQGSSEQFF,TGTGCCAGCAGTTCTGAACCCGGACAGGGGAGTAGTGAGCAGTTCTTC
TRBJ2-6,many,TRBD1,TRBV14,CASSLRQGIPSGANVLTF,TGTGCCAGCAGCCTTAGACAGGGAATTCCATCTGGGGCCAACGTCCTGACTTTC
TRBJ1-1,NA,NA,TRBV5-1,CASSPDPLADTEAFF,TGCGCCAGCAGCCCCGACCCCCTTGCGGACACTGAAGCTTTCTTT
TRBJ1-2,few,NA,TRBV4-2,CASSQVTASTSYGYTF,TGTGCCAGCAGCCAAGTGACAGCCTCTACAAGCTATGGCTACACCTTC